Listed below are T cell receptor beta chains from one sample, sequenced in a study of shared clonotypes between healthy human individuals. Produced via immunoSEQ multiplex PCR; TCRdb's table is partial and in-frame only. In the table there are more than 450,000 clones, roughly 78% of which are singletons. Sequenced: PBMCs. The receptors derive from a woman aged 40-49 years in good health. Some clones in this sample may be carry-over from other donors' samples. The conserved cysteine and the conserved F or W are not part of the CDR3 here. The D gene is left open where the match is weak.

v_call: TRBV5-5; d_call: TRBD1; j_call: TRBJ1-2; cdr3_aa: ASSFRQGYGYT
v_call: TRBV5-4; d_call: TRBD2; j_call: TRBJ2-3; cdr3_aa: ASSLALASGSSTDTQY
v_call: TRBV6-5; d_call: -; j_call: -; cdr3_aa: ASSYSYQSYEQY
v_call: TRBV2; d_call: -; j_call: TRBJ2-5; cdr3_aa: ASSRAGVTQETQY
v_call: TRBV6-1; d_call: TRBD2; j_call: TRBJ2-7; cdr3_aa: ASSAREATRYEQY
v_call: TRBV19; d_call: TRBD2; j_call: TRBJ2-1; cdr3_aa: ASSIDWGLARNEQF
v_call: TRBV18; d_call: -; j_call: TRBJ1-6; cdr3_aa: ASSPTDGDSPLH
v_call: TRBV5-6; d_call: -; j_call: TRBJ2-3; cdr3_aa: ASSLRATSTDTQY
v_call: TRBV19; d_call: -; j_call: TRBJ2-3; cdr3_aa: ASSPDSTDTQY
v_call: TRBV7-2; d_call: -; j_call: TRBJ2-6; cdr3_aa: ASSVKSGANVLT
v_call: TRBV2; d_call: -; j_call: TRBJ2-2; cdr3_aa: ASTWISGELF
v_call: TRBV10-3; d_call: -; j_call: TRBJ1-1; cdr3_aa: AISESGRMNTEAF
v_call: TRBV11-2; d_call: -; j_call: TRBJ2-7; cdr3_aa: ASSLVASEYSYEQY
v_call: TRBV9; d_call: -; j_call: TRBJ2-3; cdr3_aa: ASSVRPAGTQY
v_call: TRBV28; d_call: -; j_call: TRBJ2-1; cdr3_aa: ASRLTENEQF